This is a list of T cell receptor beta chains from one sample in a study of shared clonotypes between healthy human individuals. Assay used: immunoSEQ multiplex PCR; TCRdb lists only in-frame clones, some missing. Among 640,000 or so clones listed, 60% to 80% were seen once. The specimen was memory CD4+ T cells sorted from blood. The receptors shown here come from a woman in her 30s in good health. Each CDR3 is given with its conserved first and last residue. Each record gives: J gene, V gene, clone size, D gene, CDR3 protein, CDR3 DNA. D genes are given only for firm matches. Clone size appears in some rows only: once, few, many, or a class for an expanded clone.

>TRBJ2-1|TRBV29-1|-|-
CSVRRDNYNEQFF
TGCAGCGTTCGAAGGGACAATTACAATGAGCAGTTCTTC
>TRBJ2-5|TRBV6-1|-|TRBD2
CASSEGGTSGGQETQYF
TGTGCCAGCAGTGAAGGGGGGACTAGCGGGGGCCAAGAGACCCAGTACTTC
>TRBJ1-1|TRBV5-6|-|TRBD1
CASSPQPTGRSEAFF
TGTGCCAGCAGCCCGCAACCGACAGGGCGGTCTGAAGCTTTCTTT
>TRBJ2-7|TRBV11-1|few|-
CASSFSDYEQYF
TGTGCCAGCAGCTTTTCCGACTACGAGCAGTACTTC
>TRBJ2-6|TRBV6-1|-|-
CASSESSSGANVLTF
TGTGCCAGCAGCGAATCATCCTCTGGGGCCAACGTCCTGACTTTC
>TRBJ2-7|TRBV10-1|once|TRBD1
CASSSGTGNYEQYF
TGCGCCAGCAGTTCCGGGACAGGGAACTACGAGCAGTACTTC
>TRBJ2-2|TRBV9|-|-
CASSVALLGTGELFF
TGTGCCAGCAGCGTAGCATTATTGGGGACCGGGGAGCTGTTTTTT
>TRBJ2-5|TRBV7-2|-|-
CASSLIIGPGRETQYF
TGTGCCAGCAGCTTAATAATCGGGCCCGGTAGAGAGACCCAGTACTTC
>TRBJ2-2|TRBV4-1|-|-
CASSQQTTNTGELFF
TGCGCCAGCAGCCAACAGACGACGAACACCGGGGAGCTGTTTTTT
>TRBJ2-3|TRBV5-1|-|TRBD1
CASTRTGIADTQYF
TGCGCCAGCACCCGGACAGGCATCGCAGATACGCAGTATTTT
>TRBJ2-3|TRBV11-2|-|TRBD1
CASSDRDRSTDTQYF
TGTGCCAGCAGTGACCGGGACAGGTCCACAGATACGCAGTATTTT
>TRBJ2-7|TRBV5-1|-|-
CASSLGFRYEQYF
TGCGCCAGCAGCTTGGGCTTTAGGTACGAGCAGTACTTC
>TRBJ1-2|TRBV27|-|-
CASSPGGNYGYTF
TGTGCCAGCTCCCCGGGGGGAAACTATGGCTACACCTTC
>TRBJ2-7|TRBV5-1|few|TRBD2
CASSLRLAGDYEQYF
TGCGCCAGCAGCTTGCGTCTAGCGGGAGACTACGAGCAGTACTTC
>TRBJ2-5|TRBV7-9|few|-
CASSLVGRSGETQYF
TGTGCCAGCAGCTTAGTTGGGAGATCGGGCGAGACCCAGTACTTC
>TRBJ2-1|TRBV6-6|once|TRBD2
CASRQGSAGGNEQFF
TGTGCCAGCAGACAAGGGTCAGCGGGAGGCAATGAGCAGTTCTTC
>TRBJ1-1|TRBV19|-|TRBD1
CASSTPGTGGRGAFF
TGTGCCAGTAGTACTCCCGGGACAGGGGGTCGAGGAGCTTTCTTT
>TRBJ1-3|TRBV28|-|-
CASTPGGMLSSGNTIYF
TGTGCCAGCACCCCCGGGGGGATGTTAAGCTCTGGAAACACCATATATTTT